These 30 T cell receptor beta chains came from one sample sequenced in a study of T cell repertoires in cytomegalovirus infection. Each CDR3 protein gets one entry after TCRdb re-called the reads with MiXCR. The data show approximately 600,000 distinct CDR3 sequences, around 40% seen once. The antigens these receptors bind are not known. The material was cultured PBMCs, obtained from culture after CMV antigen stimulation. The receptors come from a human donor in good health (CMV status not recorded). Some clones in this sample may be carry-over from other donors' samples.

The chain has TRBV27 and TRBJ1-2; no definite D call. CDR3 length: 13 amino acids. Per the germline V gene, CDR1 is MNHEY and CDR2 is SMNVEV (reference sequence). Trimming removed 2 bases from V and 1 base from J, with 5 bases in between. CDR3 DNA sequence: TGTGCCAGCAGTTTAGGGTATAACTATGGCTACACCTTC. Translation gives CASSLGYNYGYTF.

The chain employs TRBV18 and TRBJ2-1, with 8 positions matching TRBD2. CDR1 KGHSH and CDR2 LQKENI come from the germline V gene. The CDR3 is 16 amino acids. After removal of 0 bases from V and 6 bases from J, the junction contained 7 bases not matched to a gene. The CDR3 region is CASSPPSGGVFNEQFF. The DNA of the CDR3 is TGTGCCAGCTCACCACCCAGCGGGGGCGTGTTCAATGAGCAGTTCTTC.

The V call is TRBV7-6, the J call TRBJ2-5; D is perhaps TRBD1 or TRBD2 (5 bases each). The V gene lost 4 bases and the J gene lost 4 bases, with 13 bases spanning the gap. This CDR3 comprises 14 residues. The germline V gene has CDR1 SGHVS and CDR2 FNYEAQ. The CDR3 region has the DNA TGTGCCAGCAGCTGGGACCCCCGTGGAGAGACCCAGTACTTC. Translation: CASSWDPRGETQYF.

This clonotype has a handful of counts. V usage is TRBV20-1 and J usage is TRBJ2-3; D might be TRBD1 or TRBD2, each matching 5 bases. Germline loops: CDR1 DFQATT, CDR2 SNEGSKA (reference sequence). The CDR3 runs to 15 residues. V dropped 0 bases and J dropped 5 bases, with 15 bases sitting between them. CDR3 amino acids: CSARDAGKGEDTQYF. The CDR3 DNA sequence: TGCAGTGCTAGAGACGCCGGGAAAGGGGAAGATACGCAGTATTTT.

The genes are TRBV4-1 and TRBJ1-5; D ambiguous. From germline, CDR1 is MGHRA and CDR2 YSYEKL. Deletions cut 0 bases from V and 5 bases from J, with 11 bases between. The CDR3 contains 15 residues. CDR3 region: CASSQELGGYQPQHF. Here the CDR3 DNA reads TGCGCCAGCAGCCAAGAGCTCGGAGGATATCAGCCCCAGCATTTT.

This clonotype was counted between two and nine times. This sequence joins TRBV12-3 or TRBV12-4 and TRBJ2-1; 10 nucleotides line up with TRBD2. This CDR3 region has 15 residues. J gave up 9 bases and V 0 bases, and 5 bases lay outside the gene matches. CDR3 nucleotides: TGTGCCAGCAGTTTAGCCAGCGGGGGGGCTAGTGAGCAGTTCTTC. This encodes CASSLASGGASEQFF.

The chain employs TRBV6-8 and TRBJ2-1, with D possibly being TRBD2 (5 bases). The V end lost 7 bases, the J end lost 2 bases, and 12 bases lay between the germline ends. The CDR3 has 14 amino acids. Germline V CDR1 and CDR2: MNHGY, SAAAGT. CDR3 nucleotide sequence: TGTGCCAGCATGTCCGGGGTCCCCTACAATGAGCAGTTCTTC. This translates into CASMSGVPYNEQFF.

This clonotype turned up a few times. The V and J genes are TRBV6-1 and TRBJ2-1, with D possibly TRBD2 on 6 matching bases. This CDR3 has 13 amino acids. Per the germline V gene, CDR1 is MNHNS and CDR2 is SASEGT. The V end lost 5 bases, the J end lost 6 bases, and 11 bases lay between the germline ends. For the CDR3, the DNA is TGTGCCAGCAGTCCCGGACTAATCAATGAGCAGTTCTTC. This gives the protein CASSPGLINEQFF.

The J gene is TRBJ2-4, the V gene TRBV19; D is ambiguous. Germline V lookup: CDR1 LNHDA, CDR2 SQIVND (reference sequence). The CDR3 sequence is 13 residues long. With 0 bases removed from V and 8 bases from J, the gap between germline ends came to 8 bases. The CDR3 sequence: CASSIEGEDIQYF. The CDR3 nucleotides are TGTGCCAGTAGTATAGAGGGTGAGGACATTCAGTACTTC.

The chain uses TRBV7-8 and TRBJ1-1; possibly TRBD1 for D (5 bases). The CDR3 has 17 amino acids. Trimming took off 3 bases at V and 5 bases at J, with 22 bases between the two ends. The germline V gene encodes CDR1 SGHVS and CDR2 FQNEAQ. The CDR3: CASSLWPGLTSRTEAFF. The CDR3 nucleotides are TGTGCCAGCAGCTTGTGGCCAGGGCTGACTTCGAGGACTGAAGCTTTCTTT.

The V call is TRBV7-9, the J call TRBJ2-7; 10 bases align to TRBD1. Germline CDR1 reads SEHNR; CDR2 reads FQNEAQ (reference sequence). This CDR3 has 15 residues. Losses at the gene ends were 4 bases for V and 3 bases for J; bases not matched to a gene: 6. CDR3 protein: CASSSGWDRGYEQYF. For the CDR3, the DNA is TGTGCCAGCAGCTCAGGGTGGGACAGGGGCTACGAGCAGTACTTC.

The J gene is TRBJ2-1, the V gene TRBV6-1; 7 nucleotides match TRBD2. CDR3 length equals 14 residues. Losses at the gene ends were 2 bases for V and 9 bases for J; bases not matched to a gene: 7. The V gene's germline CDR1 is MNHNS and CDR2 SASEGT. The CDR3 region has the DNA TGTGCCAGCAGTGAAAGACTAGCCCTCGGTGAGCAGTTCTTC. It translates to CASSERLALGEQFF.

The rearrangement uses TRBV7-6 and TRBJ2-1; 11 nucleotides align to TRBD2. Germline V gives CDR1 SGHVS, CDR2 FNYEAQ. J was trimmed by 3 bases and V by 1 base; bases with no gene match: 14. The CDR3 contains 20 residues. The CDR3 DNA follows: TGTGCCAGCAGCTTAGTTGGGACTAGCGGAGGGCGAGGGGTCTACAATGAGCAGTTCTTC. Its protein product is CASSLVGTSGGRGVYNEQFF.

This CDR3 is CASSRDWISYEQYF. The CDR3 region has the DNA TGTGCCAGCAGTCGGGACTGGATCTCCTACGAGCAGTACTTC. J is TRBJ2-7 and V is TRBV11-2, with D maybe TRBD2 (6 bases). The CDR3 is 14 residues long. From germline, CDR1 is SGHAT and CDR2 FQNNGV. Trimming took off 6 bases at V and 0 bases at J, with 12 bases between the two ends.

The CDR3 spells CASSDTREEETQYF. As DNA, the CDR3 is TGTGCCAGCAGTGATACTCGGGAGGAAGAGACCCAGTACTTC. The chain links TRBV7-6 to TRBJ2-5; 7 bases fit TRBD2. The CDR3 covers 14 residues. With 6 bases clipped from V and 3 bases from J, the junction kept 7 bases outside the gene matches. Germline assignment: CDR1 SGHVS and CDR2 FNYEAQ.

The rearrangement uses TRBV2 and TRBJ2-7; D perhaps matches TRBD1 (6 bases). CDR3 length: 15 amino acids. Germline V gives CDR1 SNHLY, CDR2 FYNNEI. Trimming shortened V by 6 bases and J by 5 bases, and 20 bases separated the two germline ends. The CDR3 here is CASRERGNKLNEQYF. In DNA form, the CDR3 reads TGTGCCAGCAGAGAGAGGGGGAACAAGCTAAACGAGCAGTACTTC.

The V gene is TRBV7-9, the J gene TRBJ2-3; D is perhaps TRBD2 (5 bases). The germline gives CDR1 SEHNR, CDR2 FQNEAQ (reference sequence). V lost 8 bases and J lost 2, with 17 bases in between. The CDR3 runs to 15 residues. CDR3 sequence reads: CASLQRARDTDTQYF. The CDR3 nucleotides are TGTGCCAGCCTCCAGAGGGCTAGGGACACAGATACGCAGTATTTT. The whole variable domain, filled in from reference TRBV7-9 and TRBJ2-3, reads DTGVSQNPRHKITKRGQNVTFRCDPISEHNRLYWYRQTLGQGPEFLTYFQNEAQLEKSRLLSDRFSAERPKGSFSTLEIQRTEQGDSAMYLCASLQRARDTDTQYFGPGTRLTVL.

The chain employs TRBV6-6 and TRBJ2-1, with TRBD1 identical over 10 bases. The CDR3 contains 15 residues. The germline V gene has CDR1 MNHNY and CDR2 SVGAGI (reference sequence). The V gene end was trimmed by 2 bases and the J gene end by 4 bases; junction bases not matched to a gene: 2. This CDR3 reads CASSYGTGAYNEQFF. The CDR3 region has the DNA TGTGCCAGCAGTTACGGGACAGGGGCATACAATGAGCAGTTCTTC.

The rearrangement links TRBV28 to TRBJ1-5, with a tentative D call TRBD1 (6 bases). The CDR3 covers 17 residues. Germline values: CDR1 MDHEN, CDR2 SYDVKM. Trimming left V 9 bases short and J 2 bases short, with 23 bases between. Written as DNA, the CDR3 is TGTGCCAGTCAAGGAGGGTTCGCAGGGGCGGGCAATCAGCCCCAGCATTTT. Residues: CASQGGFAGAGNQPQHF.

V gene TRBV15 combines with J gene TRBJ2-7, with TRBD1 matching over 7 bases. Germline trimming cut 2 bases from V and 2 bases from J; bases unmatched to any gene: 6. From germline, CDR1 is LNHNV and CDR2 YYDKDF (reference sequence). The CDR3 runs to 15 residues. CDR3 amino acids: CATSRRGDRPYEQYF. The CDR3 DNA reads as TGTGCCACCAGCAGACGAGGGGACAGACCCTACGAGCAGTACTTC. The full variable domain, with the rest looked up from reference TRBV15 and TRBJ2-7, is DAMVIQNPRYQVTQFGKPVTLSCSQTLNHNVMYWYQQKSSQAPKLLFHYYDKDFNNEADTPDNFQSRRPNTSFCFLDIRSPGLGDTAMYLCATSRRGDRPYEQYFGPGTRLTVT.

On this clonotype itself: Its ends do not fully match the called genes, so a read error is possible. CDR3 DNA: TGTGCCAGCAGCTTCTGGCCCAAAGTGGGGGGCACACACTTC. It translates to CASSFWPKVGGTHF. The chain uses TRBV7-2 and TRBJ2-7, with D tentatively TRBD1 or TRBD2 (6 bases each). Germline V gene data show CDR1 as SGHTA and CDR2 as FQGNSA. The CDR3 runs 14 residues. Supplemented by reference TRBV7-2 and TRBJ2-7, the full variable domain reads GAGVSQSPSNKVTEKGKDVELRCDPISGHTALYWYRQSLGQGLEFLIYFQGNSAPDKSGLPSDRFSAERTGGSVSTLTIQRTQQEDSAVYLCASSFWPKVGGTHFGPGTRLTVT.

The chain is built from TRBV10-3 and TRBJ1-6, with TRBD1 as a possible D gene (6 bases). V was clipped by 2 bases and J by 7 bases, with 15 bases between them. The CDR3 covers 16 residues. Germline lookup yields CDR1 ENHRY and CDR2 SYGVKD. CDR3 bases: TGTGCCATCAGTGAGCCGTACAGGGTAGGCAATTCACCCCTCCACTTT. It codes for CAISEPYRVGNSPLHF.

The table lists this clonotype with a count of one. The rearrangement joins TRBV12-3 or TRBV12-4 to TRBJ1-2; D remains ambiguous. This CDR3 contains 13 residues. The V and J ends lost 2 bases and 5 bases respectively, with 9 bases between them. The CDR3 DNA is TGTGCCAGCAGTTTAACTCGGCCATATGGCTACACCTTC. Translated, it gives CASSLTRPYGYTF.

As regards this clonotype: A read error may produce the germline difference seen at one junction end. The V call is TRBV19, the J call TRBJ2-6; tentatively, D is TRBD1 or TRBD2 (5 bases each). The length of the CDR3 is 14 residues. Germline values: CDR1 LNHDA, CDR2 SQIVND (reference sequence). Here the CDR3 DNA reads TGTGCCTCAACCACGGGGAATGGGGCCGACGTCCTGACTTTC. Its protein is CASTTGNGADVLTF.

This clonotype was detected a few times. This chain connects TRBV7-2 to TRBJ1-5, with TRBD1 identical over 7 bases. From germline, CDR1 is SGHTA and CDR2 FQGNSA. Losses at the gene ends were 7 bases for V and 5 bases for J; bases not matched to a gene: 11. CDR3 length: 15 amino acids. The CDR3 sequence is CASTLGQGVDQPQHF. The CDR3 DNA sequence: TGTGCCAGCACCCTAGGGCAGGGGGTAGATCAGCCCCAGCATTTT.

This clonotype was counted once. The V and J genes are TRBV12-3 or TRBV12-4 and TRBJ2-3, with 10 bases that match TRBD2. The CDR3 totals 15 residues. The J segment lost 5 bases and the V segment lost 6 bases, leaving 8 bases of the junction unmatched. The CDR3 loop reads CASRKRGGLGDTQYF. The CDR3 nucleotides read TGTGCCAGCAGAAAGCGGGGGGGCCTGGGAGATACGCAGTATTTT.

This clonotype was observed a handful of times. The chain uses TRBV20-1 and TRBJ2-3, with D possibly matching TRBD2 (5 bases). Trimming took 0 bases from V and 6 from J, leaving 19 bases between them. CDR1 and CDR2 from the germline V gene are DFQATT and SNEGSKA (reference sequence). The CDR3 is 16 amino acids. The CDR3 region is CSARDWRIRSGDTQYF. CDR3 in DNA: TGCAGTGCTAGAGATTGGAGGATCCGGAGTGGGGATACGCAGTATTTT.

The chain uses TRBV2 and TRBJ2-1, with TRBD2 matching over 8 bases. The CDR3 is made up of 15 amino acids. V lost 6 bases, J lost 4 bases, and 8 bases stayed unmatched. Germline CDR1 SNHLY, CDR2 FYNNEI. This CDR3 is CASRTERGNYNEQFF. The CDR3 nucleotides read TGTGCCAGCAGAACAGAGCGGGGGAATTACAATGAGCAGTTCTTC.

The chain links TRBV6-1 to TRBJ1-6, with 7 bases that match TRBD1. The CDR3 runs to 17 residues. V dropped 6 bases and J dropped 2; count of bases not matched to a gene: 10. The V gene's germline CDR1 is MNHNS and CDR2 SASEGT. The CDR3: CASRKGQLETYNSPLHF. DNA for the CDR3: TGTGCCAGCAGGAAGGGACAGCTGGAAACCTATAATTCACCCCTCCACTTT.

V gene TRBV6-2 or TRBV6-3 combines with J gene TRBJ1-5; 8 bases line up with TRBD1. The CDR3 sequence is 14 residues long. Germline-derived CDR1 and CDR2 are MNHEY and SVGEGT. Germline trimming cut 6 bases from V and 8 bases from J; bases unmatched to any gene: 9. This CDR3 is CASRPDRAGKPQHF. CDR3 in DNA: TGTGCCAGCAGACCGGACAGGGCGGGGAAGCCCCAGCATTTT.